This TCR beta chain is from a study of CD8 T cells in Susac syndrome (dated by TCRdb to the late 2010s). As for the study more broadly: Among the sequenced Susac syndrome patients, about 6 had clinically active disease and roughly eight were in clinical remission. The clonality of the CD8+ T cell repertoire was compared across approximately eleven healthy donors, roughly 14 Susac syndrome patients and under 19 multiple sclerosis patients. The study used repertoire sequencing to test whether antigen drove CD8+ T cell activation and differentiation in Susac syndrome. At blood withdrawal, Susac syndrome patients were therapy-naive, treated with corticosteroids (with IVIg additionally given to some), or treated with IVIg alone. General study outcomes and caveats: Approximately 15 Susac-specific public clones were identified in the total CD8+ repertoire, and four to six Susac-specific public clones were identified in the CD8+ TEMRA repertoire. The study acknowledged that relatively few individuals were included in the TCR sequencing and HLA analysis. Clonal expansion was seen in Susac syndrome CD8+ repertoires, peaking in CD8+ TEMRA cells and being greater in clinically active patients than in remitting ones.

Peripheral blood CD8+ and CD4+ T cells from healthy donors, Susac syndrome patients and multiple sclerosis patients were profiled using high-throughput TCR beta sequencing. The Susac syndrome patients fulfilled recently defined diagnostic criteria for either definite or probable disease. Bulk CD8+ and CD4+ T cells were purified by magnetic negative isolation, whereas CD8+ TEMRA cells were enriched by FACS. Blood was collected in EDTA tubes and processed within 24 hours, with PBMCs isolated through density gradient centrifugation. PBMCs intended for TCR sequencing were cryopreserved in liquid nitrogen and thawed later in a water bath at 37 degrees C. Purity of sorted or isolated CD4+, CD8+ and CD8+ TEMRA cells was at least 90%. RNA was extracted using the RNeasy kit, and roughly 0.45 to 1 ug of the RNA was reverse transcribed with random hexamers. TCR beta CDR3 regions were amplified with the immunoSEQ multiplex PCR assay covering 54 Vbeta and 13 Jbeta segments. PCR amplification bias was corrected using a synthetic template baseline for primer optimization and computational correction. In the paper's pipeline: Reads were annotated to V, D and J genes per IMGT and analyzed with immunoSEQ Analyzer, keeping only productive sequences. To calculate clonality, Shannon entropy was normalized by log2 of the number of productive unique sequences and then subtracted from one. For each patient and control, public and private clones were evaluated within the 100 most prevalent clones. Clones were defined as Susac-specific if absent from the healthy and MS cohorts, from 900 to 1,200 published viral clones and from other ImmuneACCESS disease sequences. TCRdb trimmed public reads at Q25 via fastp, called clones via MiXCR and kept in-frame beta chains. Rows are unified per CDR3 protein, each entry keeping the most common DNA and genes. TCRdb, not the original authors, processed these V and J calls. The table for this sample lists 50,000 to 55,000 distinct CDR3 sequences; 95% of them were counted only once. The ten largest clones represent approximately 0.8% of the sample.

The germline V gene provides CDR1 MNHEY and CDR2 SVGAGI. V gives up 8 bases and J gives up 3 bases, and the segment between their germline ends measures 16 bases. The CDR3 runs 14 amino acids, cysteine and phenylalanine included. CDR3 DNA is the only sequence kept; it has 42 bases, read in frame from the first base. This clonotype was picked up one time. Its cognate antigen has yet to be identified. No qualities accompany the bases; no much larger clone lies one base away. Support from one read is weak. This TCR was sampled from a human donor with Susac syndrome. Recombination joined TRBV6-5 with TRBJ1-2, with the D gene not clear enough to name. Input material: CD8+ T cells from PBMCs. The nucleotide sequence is TGTGCCAGCTCCCCTTCCCCGGTAGACTATGGCTACACCTTC. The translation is CASSPSPVDYGYTF.